This TCR beta chain was captured in a study of blood T cell repertoires in COVID-19. Whole-study context: From T cells, B-cell-depleted T cells, or PBMCs came the material, which was cDNA or gDNA.

In the original workflow: Amplification of reference gene primers provided the estimated nucleated cell counts. Generated by immunoSEQ multiplex PCR, the TCRdb table keeps only in-frame clones and is missing some. The DNA was the basis for D and trimming; V, J and clone size are from that table. The sample includes 150,000 or so clones, approximately 80% of them seen just once. Participant age was about 18 to 89 years, and participants resided in fewer than 25 US areas. Those designated as exposed participants met a COVID-19 case within 2 weeks before study entry. The CDR3 loop spans 15 amino acids. Germline V gene lookup returns CDR1 SGHRS and CDR2 YFSETQ. The V end was cut by 2 bases, the J end by 7 bases, with 15 bases between.

This chain joins TRBV5-1 and TRBJ1-4; no clear D gene. Sequencing input: PBMCs or T cells enriched from blood (not recorded which). The TCR comes from a man aged 70-80 years who had been exposed to COVID-19. CDR3 amino acids: CASSLLGEPGEKLFF. Here the CDR3 DNA reads TGCGCCAGCAGCTTACTCGGGGAGCCGGGTGAAAAACTGTTTTTT. Using reference TRBV5-1 and TRBJ1-4 for the parts outside the CDR3, the full variable domain is KAGVTQTPRYLIKTRGQQVTLSCSPISGHRSVSWYQQTPGQGLQFLFEYFSETQRNKGNFPGRFSGRQFSNSRSEMNVSTLELGDSALYLCASSLLGEPGEKLFFGSGTQLSVL.